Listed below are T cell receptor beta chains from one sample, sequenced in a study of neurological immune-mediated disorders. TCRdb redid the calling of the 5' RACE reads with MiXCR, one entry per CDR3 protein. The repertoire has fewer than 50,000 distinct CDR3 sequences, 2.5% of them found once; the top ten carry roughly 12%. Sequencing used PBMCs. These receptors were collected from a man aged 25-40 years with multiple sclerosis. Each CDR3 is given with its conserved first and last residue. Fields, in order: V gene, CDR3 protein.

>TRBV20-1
CSARIVGQGPSTLQETQYF
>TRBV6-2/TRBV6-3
CASSWDREAFF
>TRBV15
CATSREDRVGIEQFF
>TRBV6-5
CASSSEVGGGNTEAFF
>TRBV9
CASSVGLAGDTQYF
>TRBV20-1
CSASRLAGTQKETQYF
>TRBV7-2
CASSLGRTNTGELFF
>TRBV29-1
CSANGLAGVLREDTQYF
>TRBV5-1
CASSRSGWGTGDTEAFF
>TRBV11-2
CASSLVRTSGRTGELFF
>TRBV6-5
CASSYSRGETQYF
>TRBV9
CASSALAGGYNEQFF
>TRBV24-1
CATSENGRSYNEQFF
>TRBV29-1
CSVEDGTGSDQPQHF
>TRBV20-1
CSASRLAGPTVDTQYF
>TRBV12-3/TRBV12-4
CASSTWTSGSGELFF
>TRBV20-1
CSASSGTGPYEQYF
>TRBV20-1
CSARDMAGGETQYF
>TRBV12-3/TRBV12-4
CAGQRGVTGELFF
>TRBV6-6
CASSRDRGLAGGDSNEQFF
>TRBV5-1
CASSLWDSNNEQFF
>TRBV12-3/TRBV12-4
CASSRGTTGRTQETQYF
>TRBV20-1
CSAQRRGTEAFF
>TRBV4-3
CAHRSRADTQYF
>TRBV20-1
CSARLFTANTEAFF
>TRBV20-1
CSARVVAGETYNEQFF
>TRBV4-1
CASSQVVPTGVDEKLFF
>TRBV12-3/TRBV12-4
CASSPDHQPQHF
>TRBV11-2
CASSLGAGFSNQPQHF
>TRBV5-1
CASSLGSYNEQFF
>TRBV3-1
CASSRGTSGRTYEQYF
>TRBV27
CASRRTSLLLDTQYF
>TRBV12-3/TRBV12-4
CASRQYGSSGANVLTF
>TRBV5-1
CASSLGGRATDEQFF
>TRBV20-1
CSARDNNQETQYF
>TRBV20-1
CSGRSQGSYEQYF
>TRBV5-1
CASSFGLAGPQFF
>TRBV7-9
CASSSVTGTGNEQYF
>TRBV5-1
CAIPRQGYEQYF
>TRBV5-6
CASSLTSGNYEQYF
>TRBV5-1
CASSLAGSYEQYF
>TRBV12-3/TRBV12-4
CASNLQGISNQPQHF
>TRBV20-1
CSARDPTIDTQYF
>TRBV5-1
CASSLEGIQYF
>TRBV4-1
CASCLAGGETQYF
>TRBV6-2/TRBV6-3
CASRLQGTYEQYF
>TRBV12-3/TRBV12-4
CASSSPRGGYGYTF
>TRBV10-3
CAISQSGGSNQPQHF